This T cell receptor beta chain derives from a study of T cell responses to AZD1222 COVID-19 vaccine. Per the germline V gene, CDR1 is SGHVS and CDR2 is FQNEAQ. Deletions cut 5 bases from V and 6 bases from J, with 26 bases between. This CDR3 comprises 17 residues. The assay was immunoSEQ multiplex PCR, and TCRdb's table has in-frame clones only and misses some. The table has tens of thousands of clones, 80% to 90% seen once. The sequence was obtained from an adult who received the AZD1222 COVID-19 vaccine. The chain carries TRBV7-8 and TRBJ2-7, with TRBD2 as a possible D gene (5 bases). The sample here was peripheral blood, taken 28 days after the second AZD1222 dose. The CDR3, as DNA: TGTGCCAGCAGCGATGGGTCAGGTCGCCGAACGGGGAGCGAGCAGTACTTC. It encodes CASSDGSGRRTGSEQYF.